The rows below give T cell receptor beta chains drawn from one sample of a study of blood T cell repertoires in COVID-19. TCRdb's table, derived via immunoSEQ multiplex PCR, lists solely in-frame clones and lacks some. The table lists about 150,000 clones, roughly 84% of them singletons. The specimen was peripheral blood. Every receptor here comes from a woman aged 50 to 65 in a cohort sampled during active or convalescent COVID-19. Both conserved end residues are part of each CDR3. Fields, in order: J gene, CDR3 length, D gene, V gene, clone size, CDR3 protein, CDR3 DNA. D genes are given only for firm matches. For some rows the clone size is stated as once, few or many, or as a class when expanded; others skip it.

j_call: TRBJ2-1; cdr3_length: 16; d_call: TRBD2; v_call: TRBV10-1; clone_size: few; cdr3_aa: CASTGEGPSYYNEQFF; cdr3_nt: TGCGCCAGCACTGGGGAGGGACCGAGCTACTACAATGAGCAGTTCTTC
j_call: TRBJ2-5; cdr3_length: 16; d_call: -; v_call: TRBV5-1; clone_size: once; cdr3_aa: CASSDGPRGYRETQYF; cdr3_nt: TGCGCCAGCAGCGACGGTCCCCGGGGATATCGAGAGACCCAGTACTTC
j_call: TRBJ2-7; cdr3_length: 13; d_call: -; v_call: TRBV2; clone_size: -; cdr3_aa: CASSQGWMYEQYF; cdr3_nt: TGTGCCAGCAGTCAGGGGTGGATGTACGAGCAGTACTTC
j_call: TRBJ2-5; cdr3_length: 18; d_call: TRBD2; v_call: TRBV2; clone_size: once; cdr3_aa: CASVRATSGGTTVGTQYF; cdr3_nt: TGTGCCAGCGTGAGAGCGACTAGCGGGGGAACGACGGTCGGGACCCAGTACTTC
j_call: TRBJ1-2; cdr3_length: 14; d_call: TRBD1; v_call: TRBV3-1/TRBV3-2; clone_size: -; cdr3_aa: CASSPGTGVAGYTF; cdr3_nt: TGTGCCAGCAGTCCCGGGACAGGGGTCGCTGGCTACACCTTC
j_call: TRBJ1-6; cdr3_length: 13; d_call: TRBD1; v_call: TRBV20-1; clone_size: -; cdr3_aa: CSASTGGNSPLHF; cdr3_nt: TGCAGTGCTAGTACAGGGGGCAATTCACCCCTCCACTTT
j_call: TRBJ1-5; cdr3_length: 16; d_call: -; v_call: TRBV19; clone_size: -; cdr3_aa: CATSGTGGEGNQPQHF; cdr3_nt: TGTGCCACCTCAGGGACGGGGGGCGAAGGCAATCAGCCCCAGCATTTT
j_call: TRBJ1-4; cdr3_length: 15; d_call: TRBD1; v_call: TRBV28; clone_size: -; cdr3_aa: CATNLPGTGDEKLFF; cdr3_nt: TGTGCCACCAACCTCCCCGGGACAGGGGATGAAAAACTGTTTTTT
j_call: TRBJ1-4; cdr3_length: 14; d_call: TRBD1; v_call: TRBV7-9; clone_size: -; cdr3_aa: CASRQAGQGEKLFF; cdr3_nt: TGTGCCAGCAGGCAGGCGGGACAGGGTGAAAAACTGTTTTTT
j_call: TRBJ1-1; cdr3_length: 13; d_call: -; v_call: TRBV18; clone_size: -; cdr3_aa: CASSPAMNTEAFF; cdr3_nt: TGTGCCAGCTCACCGGCCATGAACACTGAAGCTTTCTTT
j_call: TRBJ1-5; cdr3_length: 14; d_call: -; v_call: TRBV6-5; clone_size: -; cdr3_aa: CASRKGQGLGPQHF; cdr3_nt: TGTGCCAGCAGGAAGGGACAAGGATTGGGGCCCCAGCATTTT
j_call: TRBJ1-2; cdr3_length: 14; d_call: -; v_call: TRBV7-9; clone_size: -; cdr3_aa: CASRENGNPYGYTF; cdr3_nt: TGTGCCAGCAGAGAAAACGGGAACCCTTATGGCTACACCTTC
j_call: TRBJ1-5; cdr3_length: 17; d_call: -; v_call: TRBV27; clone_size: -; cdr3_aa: CASSSPTGDFSNQPQHF; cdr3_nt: TGTGCCAGCAGTTCCCCGACAGGAGATTTTAGCAATCAGCCCCAGCATTTT
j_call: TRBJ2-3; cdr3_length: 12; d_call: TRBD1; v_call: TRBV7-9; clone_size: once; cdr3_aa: CASSFLGTGAYF; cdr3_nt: TGTGCCAGCAGCTTTCTTGGGACAGGGGCGTATTTT
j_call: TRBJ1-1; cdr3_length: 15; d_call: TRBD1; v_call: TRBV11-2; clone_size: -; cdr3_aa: CASSWRGTANTEAFF; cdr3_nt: TGTGCCAGCAGCTGGCGAGGGACAGCTAACACTGAAGCTTTCTTT
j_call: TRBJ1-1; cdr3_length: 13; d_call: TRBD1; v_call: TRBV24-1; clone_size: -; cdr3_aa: CATRDRADTEAFF; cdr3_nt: TGTGCCACCAGGGACAGGGCGGACACTGAAGCTTTCTTT